Detailed here is one TCR beta chain. The antigen remains unidentified. The entry originates in a study of T cell responses to AZD1222 COVID-19 vaccine. Assay: immunoSEQ multiplex PCR; the TCRdb copy retains only in-frame clones and omits some. The sample records 95,000 to 100,000 clones, approximately 90% being singletons. Broader study findings: After two AZD1222 doses, spike-specific TCR breadth and depth rose versus day 0.

Germline V gene sequence: CDR1 GTSNPN, CDR2 SVGIG (reference sequence). The CDR3 runs to 12 residues. Trimming cost V 8 bases and J 3 bases, with 13 bases left between them. The rearrangement links TRBV30 to TRBJ1-1; D may be TRBD1 (6 bases). The sample consisted of peripheral blood, taken on day 0 of AZD1222 vaccination. This receptor was obtained from an adult in good health. CDR3 sequence: CATSHRDTEAFF. Here the CDR3 DNA reads TGTGCCACCTCGCACAGGGACACTGAAGCTTTCTTT.